This T cell receptor (beta chain) was found in a study of blood T cell repertoires in COVID-19. Per the original data handling: Reference gene primer amplification gave nucleated cell count estimates. Some clones are missing from TCRdb's copy, which holds only in-frame ones; the method was immunoSEQ multiplex PCR. V and J calls and clone size are copied from that table; D and trimming were computed from the DNA. The sample has about 300,000 clones; under 90% are singletons. Source material: peripheral blood. This TCR was recovered from a woman aged 25 to 39 with COVID-19, enrolled during active disease.

CDR3 in DNA: TGTGCCAGCAGCTTTTTCGCGGGGGGGTTCACAGATACGCAGTATTTT. As protein: CASSFFAGGFTDTQYF. The V call is TRBV7-2, the J call TRBJ2-3; 9 bases align to TRBD2. With V trimmed by 3 bases and J by 2 bases, 6 bases remained unmatched. The germline V gene encodes CDR1 SGHTA and CDR2 FQGNSA. There are 16 residues in the CDR3.